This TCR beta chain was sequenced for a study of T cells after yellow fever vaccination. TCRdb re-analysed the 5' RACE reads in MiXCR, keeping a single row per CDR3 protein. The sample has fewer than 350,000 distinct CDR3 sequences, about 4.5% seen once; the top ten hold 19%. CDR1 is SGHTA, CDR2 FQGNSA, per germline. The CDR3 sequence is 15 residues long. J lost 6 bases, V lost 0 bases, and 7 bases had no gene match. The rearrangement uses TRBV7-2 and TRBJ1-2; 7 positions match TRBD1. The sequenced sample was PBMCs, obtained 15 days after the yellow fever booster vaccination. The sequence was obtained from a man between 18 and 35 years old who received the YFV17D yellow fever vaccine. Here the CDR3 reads CASSLAQQGNDGYTF. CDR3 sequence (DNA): TGTGCCAGCAGCTTAGCCCAACAGGGGAATGATGGCTACACCTTC.